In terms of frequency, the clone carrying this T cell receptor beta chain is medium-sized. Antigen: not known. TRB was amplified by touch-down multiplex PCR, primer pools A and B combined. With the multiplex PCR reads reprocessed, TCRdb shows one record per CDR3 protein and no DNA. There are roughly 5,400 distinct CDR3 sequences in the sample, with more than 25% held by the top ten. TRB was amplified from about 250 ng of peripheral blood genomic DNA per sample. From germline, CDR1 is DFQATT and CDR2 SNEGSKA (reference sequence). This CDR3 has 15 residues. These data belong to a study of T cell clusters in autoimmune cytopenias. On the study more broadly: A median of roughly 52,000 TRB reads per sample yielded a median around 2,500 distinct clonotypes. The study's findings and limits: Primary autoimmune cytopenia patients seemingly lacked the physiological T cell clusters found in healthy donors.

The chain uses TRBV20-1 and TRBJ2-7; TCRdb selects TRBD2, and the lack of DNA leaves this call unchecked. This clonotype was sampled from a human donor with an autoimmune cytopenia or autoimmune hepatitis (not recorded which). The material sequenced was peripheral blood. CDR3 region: CSARVGTSESYEQYF.